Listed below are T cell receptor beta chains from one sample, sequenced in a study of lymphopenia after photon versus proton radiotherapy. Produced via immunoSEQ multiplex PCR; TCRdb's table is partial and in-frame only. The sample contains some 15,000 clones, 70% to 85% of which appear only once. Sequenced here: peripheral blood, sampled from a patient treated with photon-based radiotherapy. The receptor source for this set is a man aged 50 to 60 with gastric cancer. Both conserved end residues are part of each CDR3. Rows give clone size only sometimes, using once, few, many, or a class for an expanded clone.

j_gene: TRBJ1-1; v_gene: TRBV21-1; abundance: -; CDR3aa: CASSNGQSSLNTEAFF
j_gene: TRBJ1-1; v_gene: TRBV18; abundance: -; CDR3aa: CASSPRAVEAFF
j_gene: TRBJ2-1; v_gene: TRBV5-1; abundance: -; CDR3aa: CASSLDGSYNEQFF
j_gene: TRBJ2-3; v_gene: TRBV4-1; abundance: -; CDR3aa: CASSQKDTQYF
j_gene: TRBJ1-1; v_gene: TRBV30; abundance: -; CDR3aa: CAWSVPGLNTEAFF
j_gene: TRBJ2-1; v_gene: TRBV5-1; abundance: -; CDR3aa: CASSWTGDNEQFF
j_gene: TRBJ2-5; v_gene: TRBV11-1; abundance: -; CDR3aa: CASSKRTSRGEETQYF
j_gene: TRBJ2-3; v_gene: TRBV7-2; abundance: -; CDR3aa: CASSLGTSAFPSTDTQYF
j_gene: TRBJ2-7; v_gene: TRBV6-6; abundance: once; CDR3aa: CASSYRIGEQYF
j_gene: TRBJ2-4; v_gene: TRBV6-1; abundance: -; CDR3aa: CASSERFPRPNIQYF
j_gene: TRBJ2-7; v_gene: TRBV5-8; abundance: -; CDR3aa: CASSLDRGGDEQYF
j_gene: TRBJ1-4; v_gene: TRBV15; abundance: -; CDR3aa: CATSRGQTSTNEKLFF
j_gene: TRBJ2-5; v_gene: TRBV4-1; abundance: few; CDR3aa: CASSQVGSETQYF
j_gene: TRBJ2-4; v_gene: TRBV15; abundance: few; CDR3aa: CATSRVFQAAKNIQYF
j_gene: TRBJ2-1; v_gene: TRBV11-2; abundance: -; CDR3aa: CASSFNLGLAGTNEQFF
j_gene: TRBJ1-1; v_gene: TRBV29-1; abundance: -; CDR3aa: CSVSQGRGEAFF
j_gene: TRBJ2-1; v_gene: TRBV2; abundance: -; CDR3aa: CASTGGAINNEQFF
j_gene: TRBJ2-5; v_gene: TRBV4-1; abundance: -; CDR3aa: CASSLTGLETQYF
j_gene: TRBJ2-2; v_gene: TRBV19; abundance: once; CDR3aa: CASSSPDRPNTGELFF
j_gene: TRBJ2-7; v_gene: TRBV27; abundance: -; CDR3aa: CASRPSGGQQYF
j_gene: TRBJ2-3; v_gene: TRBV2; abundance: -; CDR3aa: CASTWTGGLLDTQYF
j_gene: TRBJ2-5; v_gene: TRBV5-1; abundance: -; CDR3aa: CASSPNQETQYF
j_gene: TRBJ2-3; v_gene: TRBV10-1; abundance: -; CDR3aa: CASSPGRRARTDTQYF
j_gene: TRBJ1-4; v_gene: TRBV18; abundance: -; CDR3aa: CASSPLGFDLNEKLFF
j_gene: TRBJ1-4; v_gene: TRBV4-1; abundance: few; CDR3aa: CASSQIQGANEKLFF
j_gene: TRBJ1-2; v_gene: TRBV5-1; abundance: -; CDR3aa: CASRTGTGDGYTF
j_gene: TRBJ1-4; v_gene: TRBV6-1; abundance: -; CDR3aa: CASSERRAGWGEKLFF
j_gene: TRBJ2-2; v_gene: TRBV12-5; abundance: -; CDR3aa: CASGADRYRTGELFF
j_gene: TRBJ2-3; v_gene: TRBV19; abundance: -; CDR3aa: CASSIDRAVLIATQYF
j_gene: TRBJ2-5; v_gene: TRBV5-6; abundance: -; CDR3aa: CASSQHSQETQYF
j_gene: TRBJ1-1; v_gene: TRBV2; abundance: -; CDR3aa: CASSEATGWNTEAFF
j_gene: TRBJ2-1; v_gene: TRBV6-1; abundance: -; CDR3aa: CASSELTGAAYNEQFF
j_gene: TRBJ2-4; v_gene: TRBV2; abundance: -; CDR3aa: CASRSGHGDIQYF
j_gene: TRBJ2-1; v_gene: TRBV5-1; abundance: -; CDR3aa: CASSFGLAGGNEQFF
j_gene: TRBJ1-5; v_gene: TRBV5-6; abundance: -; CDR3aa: CASSLWGRSNQPQHF
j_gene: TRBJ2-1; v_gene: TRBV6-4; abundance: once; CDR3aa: CASSDSGGRNNEQFF
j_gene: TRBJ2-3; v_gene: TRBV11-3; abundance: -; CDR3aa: CASSPSGRGDTQYF
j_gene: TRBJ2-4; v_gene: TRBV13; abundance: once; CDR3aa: CASSLGQGVTKNIQYF
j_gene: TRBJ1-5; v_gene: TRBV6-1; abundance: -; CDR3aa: CASSSGTVFNQPQHF
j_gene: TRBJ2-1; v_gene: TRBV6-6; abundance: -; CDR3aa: CASSFGAYNEQFF
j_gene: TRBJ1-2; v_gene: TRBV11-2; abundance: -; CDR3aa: CASSLDGANYGYTF
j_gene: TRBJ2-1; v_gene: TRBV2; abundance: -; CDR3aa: CASSRDRAYNEQFF
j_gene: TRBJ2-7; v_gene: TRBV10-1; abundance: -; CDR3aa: CASSDTGSTSYEQYF
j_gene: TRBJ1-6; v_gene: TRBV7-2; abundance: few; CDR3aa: CASSLGVLDSPLHF
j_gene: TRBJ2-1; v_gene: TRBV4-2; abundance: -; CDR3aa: CASSQADRGNNEQFF
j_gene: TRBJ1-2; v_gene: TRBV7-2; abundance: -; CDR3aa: CASSLAGGSNYGYTF
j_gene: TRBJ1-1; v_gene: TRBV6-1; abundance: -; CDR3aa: CASSRAGDSGTEAFF
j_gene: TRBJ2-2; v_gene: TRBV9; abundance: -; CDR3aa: CASSIRQGPNTGELFF
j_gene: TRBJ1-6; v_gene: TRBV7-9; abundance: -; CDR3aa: CASSLARETPLHF
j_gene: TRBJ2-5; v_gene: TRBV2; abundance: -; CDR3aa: CASPSGGARGTQYF
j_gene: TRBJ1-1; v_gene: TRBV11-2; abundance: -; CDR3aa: CASSPHRVDTEAFF
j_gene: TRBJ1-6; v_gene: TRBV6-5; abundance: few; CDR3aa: CASAPGVGISPLHF
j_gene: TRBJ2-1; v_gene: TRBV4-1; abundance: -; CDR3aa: CASSQDTSGSSGEQFF
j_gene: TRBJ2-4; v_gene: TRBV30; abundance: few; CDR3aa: CAWSPLPFLDIQYF